The 21 T cell receptor beta chains presented below share a single source sample, sequenced in a study of shared clonotypes between healthy human individuals. Sequenced by immunoSEQ multiplex PCR; TCRdb stores in-frame clones only, minus some. Of 90,000 to 100,000 clones listed, roughly half are singletons. The source material was PBMCs. The receptors were sampled from a woman aged 40 to 55 in good health. Some clones in this sample may be carry-over from other donors' samples.

This clone was picked up many times. The chain uses TRBV12-2 and TRBJ2-7; the table's D call, TRBD2, has no DNA check behind it. TRBV12-2 is tagged as a pseudogene. This CDR3 region has 13 residues. The CDR3 protein is CARPGKSSYEQYF. The CDR3 DNA sequence: TGTGCAAGGCCCGGGAAGAGCTCCTACGAGCAGTACTTC.

The sample holds a few counts of this clone. CDR3 protein: CAWRDTSNQPQHF. CDR3 bases: TGTGCCTGGAGGGATACAAGCAATCAGCCCCAGCATTTT. The V and J genes are TRBV30 and TRBJ1-5; D gene ambiguous. The germline V gene has CDR1 GTSNPN and CDR2 SVGIG (reference sequence). Between the trimmed V and J ends, which lost 3 bases and 1 base, there was a span of 7 bases. The CDR3 contains 13 residues.

Remarks on this clone: A read error is the likely source, as a far larger clone sits one nucleotide away. Likely a read error: the CDR3 ends without its conserved phenylalanine or tryptophan. This chain uses TRBV30 with TRBJ1-2, with 9 bases lining up with TRBD1. Losses at the gene ends were 5 bases for V and 4 bases for J; bases not matched to a gene: 8. Germline V lookup: CDR1 GTSNPN, CDR2 SVGIG (reference sequence). This CDR3 contains 14 residues. For the CDR3, the DNA is TGTGCCTGGGCCCCGGGACAGGGCAGCTATGGCTACACCCTC. Protein: CAWAPGQGSYGYTL.

Ten or more counts support this clone. The rearrangement links TRBV7-9 to TRBJ1-2, with 9 positions matching TRBD1. Losses at the gene ends were 5 bases for V and 5 bases for J; bases not matched to a gene: 6. The germline CDR1 and CDR2 sequences are SEHNR and FQNEAQ (reference sequence). The CDR3 sequence is 14 residues long. The CDR3 protein is CASSPNDRGYGYTF. The DNA of the CDR3 is TGTGCCAGCAGCCCTAATGACAGGGGGTATGGCTACACCTTC.

V usage is TRBV30 and J usage is TRBJ1-2; D possibly corresponds to TRBD1 (6 bases). The CDR3 runs to 13 residues. Germline V gene data show CDR1 as GTSNPN and CDR2 as SVGIG (reference sequence). V dropped 2 bases and J dropped 2 bases, with 9 bases sitting between them. CDR3 loop: CAWSRTENYGYTF. The CDR3 region has the DNA TGTGCCTGGAGTCGGACAGAGAACTATGGCTACACCTTC.

CDR3 sequence: CASSQGQGQGFEKLFF. In DNA, the CDR3 is TGTGCCAGCAGCCAGGGCCAGGGACAGGGGTTTGAAAAACTGTTTTTT. The chain employs TRBV5-4 and TRBJ1-4; 10 bases align to TRBD1. The CDR3 is 16 residues long. From germline, CDR1 is SGHNT and CDR2 YYREEE (reference sequence). The V gene end was trimmed by 4 bases and the J gene end by 7 bases; junction bases not matched to a gene: 10.

This clone has only a few counts. The J gene is TRBJ2-7, the V gene TRBV11-2, with 8 bases matching TRBD2. Germline V gene data show CDR1 as SGHAT and CDR2 as FQNNGV. V dropped 9 bases and J dropped 0; count of bases not matched to a gene: 10. This CDR3 has 15 amino acids. In DNA form, the CDR3 reads TGTGCCAGTGCCGGGGGGGCCGCCCCCTCCTACGAGCAGTACTTC. Amino acids: CASAGGAAPSYEQYF.

The chain recombines TRBV9 with TRBJ2-7, with D unresolved. Trimming took 0 bases from V and 6 from J, leaving 10 bases between them. The CDR3 extends over 13 amino acids. Germline loops: CDR1 SGDLS, CDR2 YYNGEE. The CDR3 DNA is TGTGCCAGCAGCGTAGGTCCACGTAGCGAGCAGTACTTC. It specifies CASSVGPRSEQYF. Variable domain in full (rest from reference TRBV9 and TRBJ2-7): DSGVTQTPKHLITATGQRVTLRCSPRSGDLSVYWYQQSLDQGLQFLIQYYNGEERAKGNILERFSAQQFPDLHSELNLSSLELGDSALYFCASSVGPRSEQYFGPGTRLTVT.

This clone was seen a few times. The chain recombines TRBV30 with TRBJ2-5; the D gene is possibly TRBD1 (6 bases). The better agreement between TRBJ2-7 and the DNA end casts doubt on the J call. The CDR3 consists of 12 residues. Germline CDR1 and CDR2: GTSNPN and SVGIG (reference sequence). In DNA form, the CDR3 reads TGTGCCTGGAGTGTACACAGGGACGAGCAGTACTTC. Its translation is CAWSVHRDEQYF.

V is TRBV7-9 and J is TRBJ1-4, with D perhaps matching TRBD1 (6 bases). The CDR3 totals 14 residues. Trimming cost V 5 bases and J 10 bases, with 17 bases left between them. The germline V gene has CDR1 SEHNR and CDR2 FQNEAQ (reference sequence). The CDR3 DNA reads TGTGCCAGCAGCACTGGACAGATCAGTGGAAAACTGTTTTTT. Its protein is CASSTGQISGKLFF.

Within the sample, this clone is medium-sized. The rearrangement uses TRBV4-3 and TRBJ2-1, with D tentatively TRBD2 (5 bases). V lost 0 bases and J lost 10, with 10 bases in between. The germline V gene has CDR1 LGHNA and CDR2 YSLEER. The CDR3 totals 13 residues. CDR3 region: CASSQDWGVEQFF. DNA of the CDR3: TGCGCCAGCAGCCAAGACTGGGGAGTGGAGCAGTTCTTC.

A few counts support this clone. The gene calls are TRBV19 and TRBJ1-2; D is unresolved. The CDR3 spans 13 residues. Trimming removed 7 bases at V and 8 bases at J, with 17 bases between. CDR1 and CDR2 (germline): LNHDA, SQIVND (reference sequence). CDR3 bases: TGTGCCAGTAATGGCGGGCTGCCAGAGGGCTACACCTTC. Translated: CASNGGLPEGYTF.

This clone was seen ten or more times. An end of the junction differs from the germline gene, which may be a read error. Here the CDR3 DNA reads TGTGCCAGCAGCCAGTCCCGGGACATCGTACGCTTC. Its protein is CASSQSRDIVRF. The rearrangement links TRBV6-4 to TRBJ2-7, with D possibly matching TRBD1 (6 bases). The CDR3 sequence is 12 residues long. Germline CDR1 reads MRHNA; CDR2 reads SNTAGT.

The chain employs TRBV30 and TRBJ1-1; 8 nucleotides line up with TRBD1. V dropped 4 bases and J dropped 10; count of bases not matched to a gene: 14. CDR1 is GTSNPN, CDR2 SVGIG, per germline (reference sequence). This CDR3 has 14 amino acids. CDR3 residues: CAWNKGAGGWVAFF. CDR3 sequence (DNA): TGTGCCTGGAACAAGGGGGCAGGGGGCTGGGTAGCTTTCTTT.

A note on this clone: This likely reflects a read error, since a far larger clone is one base away. Other DNA sequences of this sample code for an identical CDR3. The rearrangement joins TRBV5-4 to TRBJ1-2, with D unclear. CDR1 and CDR2 from the germline V gene are SGHNT and YYREEE (reference sequence). The CDR3 consists of 14 residues. The V and J ends lost 0 bases and 8 bases respectively, with 14 bases between them. As DNA, the CDR3 is TGTGCCAGCAGCTTGGCAAGGAGACGGTACGGCTACACCTTC. Its translation: CASSLARRRYGYTF.

The count of this clone is one. The chain links TRBV4-1 to TRBJ1-4; D remains unclear. There are 15 residues in the CDR3. Trimming stripped 1 base from V and 4 bases from J, with 10 bases between. The V gene's germline CDR1 is MGHRA and CDR2 YSYEKL. The CDR3: CASSQVENRNEKLFF. In nucleotides, the CDR3 is TGCGCCAGCAGCCAAGTGGAAAACCGTAATGAAAAACTGTTTTTT.

This clone came up many times. V usage is TRBV30 and J usage is TRBJ1-6; TRBD1 aligns across 7 bases. The CDR3 is 15 amino acids. Germline-derived CDR1 and CDR2 are GTSNPN and SVGIG (reference sequence). V trimming: 2 bases; J trimming: 8 bases; junction bases outside the gene matches: 9. CDR3 bases: TGTGCCTGGAGTAGAGGGGGCACAACTCATTCACCCCTCCACTTT. This codes for CAWSRGGTTHSPLHF.

This clone was seen at least ten times. This chain joins TRBV7-2 and TRBJ2-3; D ambiguous. Germline V gene sequence: CDR1 SGHTA, CDR2 FQGNSA. The V end was cut by 4 bases, the J end by 5 bases, with 7 bases between. The length of the CDR3 is 12 residues. CDR3 sequence: CASSSYQDTQYF. CDR3 nucleotide sequence: TGTGCCAGCAGCTCCTATCAAGATACGCAGTATTTT.

In DNA, the CDR3 is TGTGCCAGCAGCGCCCCCCGGGGAAACTATGGCTACACCTTC. Protein: CASSAPRGNYGYTF. The V gene is TRBV5-4, the J gene TRBJ1-2; D gene ambiguous. This CDR3 has 14 residues. Trimming took 4 bases from V and 2 from J, leaving 12 bases between them. Germline loops: CDR1 SGHNT, CDR2 YYREEE (reference sequence).

This clone has a single count. V usage is TRBV7-8 and J usage is TRBJ2-3; no clear D. The CDR3 is 14 amino acids. The germline CDR1 and CDR2 sequences are SGHVS and FQNEAQ. Trimming shortened V by 2 bases and J by 0 bases, and 6 bases separated the two germline ends. The CDR3 protein is CASSLTSSTDTQYF. The CDR3 nucleotides read TGTGCCAGCAGCTTAACCAGTAGCACAGATACGCAGTATTTT.

The J gene is TRBJ1-2, the V gene TRBV7-9, with D hard to call. This CDR3 is built from 12 residues. Trimming took 4 bases from V and 5 from J, leaving 8 bases between them. Germline V gene data show CDR1 as SEHNR and CDR2 as FQNEAQ (reference sequence). DNA for the CDR3: TGTGCCAGCAGCTCTGATAGTTATGGCTACACCTTC. This encodes CASSSDSYGYTF.